These 30 T cell receptor beta chains were sequenced from one sample in a study of T cells in Graves' hyperthyroidism and ophthalmopathy. Authors of the study amplified TCR beta CDR3 regions from RNA transcripts. HTBI primers were used for first-round RT-PCR of the TCR CDR3. TCRdb reanalysed the multiplex PCR reads using MiXCR and keeps one entry per CDR3 protein. The sample includes about 250,000 distinct CDR3 sequences, approximately 23% of them seen just once. Sequenced material: blood. These TCRs come from a woman in her 40s with Graves' ophthalmopathy.

This clonotype was seen at least ten times. The chain employs TRBV5-1 and TRBJ1-3; a possible D gene is TRBD1 (6 bases). CDR1 is SGHRS and CDR2 is YFSETQ in the germline V gene. This CDR3 has 14 amino acids. Trimming removed 4 bases at V and 10 bases at J, with 18 bases between. CDR3 bases: TGCGCCAGCAGCCCCGCGGGGGCGGGGACGACCATATATTTT. As protein: CASSPAGAGTTIYF.

The table lists this clonotype with many counts. The rearrangement joins TRBV4-1 to TRBJ2-5, with 10 positions matching TRBD2. The CDR3 contains 16 residues. CDR1 and CDR2 (germline): MGHRA, YSYEKL. The V segment lost 1 base and the J segment 2 bases; nucleotides outside the gene matches: 4. In DNA form, the CDR3 reads TGCGCCAGCAGCCAAGGCACTAGCGGGACTCAAGAGACCCAGTACTTC. Translation gives CASSQGTSGTQETQYF.

At least ten counts were recorded for this clonotype. The chain joins TRBV7-8 to TRBJ1-6, with TRBD1 matching 8 bases. The CDR3 is made up of 15 amino acids. CDR1 is SGHVS and CDR2 is FQNEAQ in the germline V gene. V lost 5 bases and J lost 14; bases outside the gene matches: 14. The CDR3 reads CASSPDTGGGLALHF. The CDR3 nucleotides read TGTGCCAGCAGCCCTGATACAGGGGGGGGTCTGGCCCTCCACTTT.

This clonotype was picked up many times. The CDR3 loop reads CASSPTGDGRTEAFF. The CDR3 nucleotides read TGTGCCAGCAGCCCGACAGGGGACGGTCGGACTGAAGCTTTCTTT. The rearrangement joins TRBV7-2 to TRBJ1-1; TRBD1 matches 8 bases. This CDR3 region has 15 residues. The junction had 10 bases not matched to a gene; V was cut back by 5 bases and J by 5 bases. CDR1 SGHTA and CDR2 FQGNSA come from the germline V gene.

This clonotype was seen repeatedly, ten times or more. In nucleotides, the CDR3 is TGTGCCAGCAGTCGTGACAGGGCGGGCACTGAAGCTTTCTTT. Its protein is CASSRDRAGTEAFF. The J gene is TRBJ1-1, the V gene TRBV12-3 or TRBV12-4; TRBD1 matches at 7 bases. This CDR3 has 14 amino acids. With V trimmed by 5 bases and J by 4 bases, 7 bases remained unmatched.

Ten or more counts support this clonotype. This chain connects TRBV28 to TRBJ2-5, with 8 nucleotides matching TRBD2. The junction had 11 bases not matched to a gene; V was cut back by 6 bases and J by 5 bases. This CDR3 region has 15 residues. Germline lookup yields CDR1 MDHEN and CDR2 SYDVKM. The CDR3 nucleotides are TGTGCCAGCAGGCCCCGGGGGGGCCCGAGGGAGACCCAGTACTTC. It specifies CASRPRGGPRETQYF.

This clonotype was seen ten or more times. This sequence joins TRBV5-1 and TRBJ2-7; D possibly corresponds to TRBD1 (6 bases). The length of the CDR3 is 15 residues. The germline V gene encodes CDR1 SGHRS and CDR2 YFSETQ. V lost 0 bases and J lost 6, with 16 bases in between. The CDR3: CASSLDRATSGEQYF. The CDR3 DNA is TGCGCCAGCAGCTTGGACAGGGCGACGTCTGGCGAGCAGTACTTC.

This clonotype was observed a handful of times. A read error may be the cause here, since a much bigger clone is one base away. The rearrangement links TRBV5-1 to TRBJ2-7; D could derive from TRBD1 or TRBD2 (5 bases each). The germline gives CDR1 SGHRS, CDR2 YFSETQ. This CDR3 comprises 14 residues. V lost 5 bases and J 6 bases, leaving 18 bases between the germline ends. The CDR3 sequence is CASRQVDGSGEQYF. DNA of the CDR3: TGCGCCAGCAGACAGGTCGATGGGAGCGGCGAGCAGTACTTC.

This clonotype is a singleton in its sample. The chain uses TRBV5-5 and TRBJ2-5; no clear D. Trimming pared 0 bases from V and 5 bases from J, leaving 8 bases between. This CDR3 is 13 amino acids long. CDR1 and CDR2 (germline): SGHKS, YYEKEE (reference sequence). The CDR3 protein is CASSLDGTETQYF. In DNA, the CDR3 is TGTGCCAGCAGCTTGGACGGCACCGAGACCCAGTACTTC.

The chain has TRBV6-1 and TRBJ1-3, with D perhaps matching TRBD1 (6 bases). Germline CDR1 MNHNS, CDR2 SASEGT. V was pared by 6 bases and J by 0 bases, with 12 bases between. This CDR3 contains 15 residues. CDR3: CASRGQPPSGNTIYF. CDR3 DNA sequence: TGTGCCAGCAGAGGACAGCCTCCCTCTGGAAACACCATATATTTT.

This clonotype came up once. The chain combines TRBV6-2 or TRBV6-3 with TRBJ1-3; TRBD1 is a possible D gene (5 bases). This CDR3 is 15 amino acids long. The germline V and J ends were trimmed by 7 bases and 2 bases, with 15 bases remaining between them. Germline CDR1 reads MNHEY; CDR2 reads SVGEGT. The CDR3 DNA follows: TGTGCCAGCAAGCTAGCAAGGGGAGCTGGAAACACCATATATTTT. It yields the protein CASKLARGAGNTIYF.

This clonotype was seen repeatedly, ten times or more. The chain has TRBV20-1 and TRBJ1-1, with D perhaps matching TRBD1 (6 bases). The CDR3 has 15 amino acids. Trimming removed 2 bases from V and 4 bases from J, with 17 bases in between. CDR1 is DFQATT, CDR2 SNEGSKA, per germline (reference sequence). The CDR3 here is CSARRSDSTFTEAFF. As DNA, the CDR3 is TGCAGTGCTAGACGGTCGGACAGCACCTTCACTGAAGCTTTCTTT.

This clonotype has at least ten counts. The rearrangement joins TRBV7-9 to TRBJ2-7; TRBD1 matches 9 bases. The CDR3 length is 13 residues. CDR1 is SEHNR and CDR2 is FQNEAQ in the germline V gene (reference sequence). Germline trimming cut 5 bases from V and 4 bases from J; bases unmatched to any gene: 3. The CDR3 nucleotides read TGTGCCAGCAGCAGGGGGACAGGGTACGAGCAGTACTTC. Protein sequence: CASSRGTGYEQYF. Variable domain in full (rest from reference TRBV7-9 and TRBJ2-7): DTGVSQNPRHKITKRGQNVTFRCDPISEHNRLYWYRQTLGQGPEFLTYFQNEAQLEKSRLLSDRFSAERPKGSFSTLEIQRTEQGDSAMYLCASSRGTGYEQYFGPGTRLTVT.

This clonotype has just a few counts. The chain joins TRBV3-1 to TRBJ2-5; D is ambiguous. The CDR3 sequence is 16 residues long. Deletions cut 2 bases from V and 0 bases from J, with 13 bases between. Germline loops: CDR1 LGHDT, CDR2 YNNKEL (reference sequence). The CDR3 coding sequence is TGTGCCAGCAGCCAACATGCGGAGCCTAACCAAGAGACCCAGTACTTC. Amino acid sequence: CASSQHAEPNQETQYF.

This clonotype was recorded many times. The chain couples TRBV6-1 to TRBJ1-2; 7 nucleotides line up with TRBD1. The CDR3 contains 12 residues. J gave up 6 bases and V 2 bases, and 0 bases lay outside the gene matches. CDR1 MNHNS and CDR2 SASEGT come from the germline V gene. The CDR3 nucleotides are TGTGCCAGCAGTGAAACAGGGGATGGCTACACCTTC. This translates into CASSETGDGYTF.

This clonotype was seen many times. The chain couples TRBV27 to TRBJ2-7; D may be TRBD1 (7 bases). V lost 0 bases and J 5 bases, leaving 14 bases between the germline ends. This CDR3 is built from 15 residues. Germline CDR1 and CDR2: MNHEY and SMNVEV (reference sequence). The CDR3 sequence is CASSLSQGGLNEQYF. The CDR3 DNA reads TGTGCCAGCAGTTTATCGCAGGGGGGTTTAAACGAGCAGTACTTC.

CDR3 nucleotides: TGCGCCAGCAGCTTGGTTGGCAGGGGACTTGAAGCTTTCTTT. Translating gives CASSLVGRGLEAFF. The V call is TRBV5-1, the J call TRBJ1-1; possible D gene TRBD1, 6 bases. The CDR3 has 14 amino acids. Germline CDR1 SGHRS, CDR2 YFSETQ. The ends were cut back, 0 bases at V and 7 bases at J, with 13 bases in the middle.

In this sample, this clonotype turned up many times. The J gene is TRBJ2-1, the V gene TRBV12-3 or TRBV12-4; D gene ambiguous. CDR3 length: 14 amino acids. V dropped 3 bases and J dropped 3 bases, with 9 bases sitting between them. The CDR3 coding sequence is TGTGCCAGCAGTTTTGGCGATGACTACAATGAGCAGTTCTTC. This codes for CASSFGDDYNEQFF.

This clonotype was recorded a few times. The rearrangement links TRBV6-2 or TRBV6-3 to TRBJ2-5; D unclear. The V gene lost 2 bases and the J gene lost 0 bases, with 10 bases spanning the gap. The CDR3 length is 15 residues. Germline-derived CDR1 and CDR2 are MNHEY and SVGEGT. The CDR3 nucleotides are TGTGCCAGCAGTTACGTTGGTCTGTACCAAGAGACCCAGTACTTC. Encoded protein: CASSYVGLYQETQYF.

This clonotype was seen at least ten times. V gene TRBV15 combines with J gene TRBJ2-7; TRBD2 is a possible D gene (5 bases). The CDR3 loop spans 15 amino acids. V was shortened by 0 bases and J by 5 bases, with 14 bases between the two germline ends. From germline, CDR1 is LNHNV and CDR2 YYDKDF (reference sequence). The CDR3 is CATSREVRGLDEQYF. Here the CDR3 DNA reads TGTGCCACCAGCAGAGAGGTCCGGGGTCTGGACGAGCAGTACTTC.

This clonotype was observed many times. The gene calls are TRBV15 and TRBJ2-7, with 8 bases matching TRBD2. The CDR3 has 14 residues. The junction had 3 bases not matched to a gene; V was cut back by 1 base and J by 4 bases. Germline CDR1 reads LNHNV; CDR2 reads YYDKDF (reference sequence). CDR3 sequence: CATSRVASGYEQYF. Here the CDR3 DNA reads TGTGCCACCAGCAGAGTTGCTAGCGGGTACGAGCAGTACTTC.

This clonotype was counted many times. The CDR3 region has the DNA TGTGCCAGCACCCCTGGGGTAGCGGGAGTAGGGGAGCAGTACTTC. Translated, it gives CASTPGVAGVGEQYF. The V and J genes are TRBV12-3 or TRBV12-4 and TRBJ2-7; TRBD2 aligns across 9 bases. The CDR3 contains 15 residues. J lost 7 bases, V lost 7 bases, and 14 bases had no gene match.

V is TRBV25-1 and J is TRBJ1-3; D may be TRBD1 (6 bases). Germline-derived CDR1 and CDR2 are MGHDK and SYGVNS. V dropped 2 bases and J dropped 3 bases, with 11 bases sitting between them. This CDR3 is 15 amino acids long. Here the CDR3 reads CASSEPGADGNTIYF. The CDR3 DNA reads TGTGCCAGCAGTGAACCAGGGGCAGATGGAAACACCATATATTTT.

V is TRBV27 and J is TRBJ2-7; 8 bases map to TRBD2. J gave up 3 bases and V 3 bases, and 7 bases lay outside the gene matches. The CDR3 spans 15 residues. Germline CDR1 and CDR2: MNHEY and SMNVEV (reference sequence). Written as DNA, the CDR3 is TGTGCCAGCAGTTTGTATCGCGGGAGGCTCTACGAGCAGTACTTC. Residues: CASSLYRGRLYEQYF.

The table lists this clonotype with many counts. Here the CDR3 DNA reads TGTGCCAGCAGGCCCCCCGGACTAGCGGGCACCGGGGAGCTGTTTTTT. Amino acids: CASRPPGLAGTGELFF. The rearrangement joins TRBV28 to TRBJ2-2; TRBD2 matches 11 bases. The germline CDR1 and CDR2 sequences are MDHEN and SYDVKM. CDR3 size: 16 residues. J gave up 4 bases and V 6 bases, and 7 bases lay outside the gene matches.

In its sample, this clonotype was seen many times. The gene calls are TRBV9 and TRBJ2-3, with 7 bases identical to TRBD2. Germline CDR1 SGDLS, CDR2 YYNGEE. The CDR3 is 16 amino acids. V trimming: 2 bases; J trimming: 4 bases; junction bases outside the gene matches: 10. The CDR3 nucleotides read TGTGCCAGCAGCGTCTTCCCGGGAGGCACCGCAGATACGCAGTATTTT. This translates into CASSVFPGGTADTQYF.

This clonotype has ten or more counts. The chain links TRBV28 to TRBJ2-5, with D possibly TRBD1 on 5 matching bases. Looked up from germline, CDR1 is MDHEN and CDR2 is SYDVKM. V shed 6 bases and J shed 4 bases, with 12 bases lying between them. The CDR3 length is 13 residues. CDR3 sequence (DNA): TGTGCCAGCAGGACCAGGGTTGGAGAGACCCAGTACTTC. This sequence encodes CASRTRVGETQYF.

This clonotype was seen ten or more times. V gene TRBV12-3 or TRBV12-4 combines with J gene TRBJ2-1; TRBD2 matches at 11 bases. The CDR3 is 15 residues long. J was trimmed by 3 bases and V by 6 bases; bases with no gene match: 4. In DNA, the CDR3 is TGTGCCAGCAGCCCCGGGACTAGCGGCTACAATGAGCAGTTCTTC. Translation: CASSPGTSGYNEQFF.

There are a few counts of this clonotype. This may be a read error: a much more frequent sequence differs by one nucleotide. This sequence joins TRBV30 and TRBJ1-1; D gene uncertain. Germline assignment: CDR1 GTSNPN and CDR2 SVGIG (reference sequence). The CDR3 has 11 residues. The ends were cut back, 4 bases at V and 8 bases at J, with 11 bases in the middle. The CDR3 sequence: CAWTTSLEAFF. For the CDR3, the DNA is TGTGCCTGGACCACCTCACTGGAAGCTTTCTTT.

At least ten counts were recorded for this clonotype. This chain joins TRBV12-3 or TRBV12-4 and TRBJ1-2, with D perhaps TRBD1 (6 bases). The CDR3 contains 13 residues. Trimming took off 8 bases at V and 4 bases at J, with 14 bases between the two ends. The chain's CDR3 is CASGLGGAYGYTF. The CDR3 region has the DNA TGTGCCAGCGGCCTAGGGGGGGCCTATGGCTACACCTTC.